The clone carrying this T cell receptor beta chain has more than one count but fewer than ten. Its antigen is as yet unknown. These data originate in a study of T-cell memory formation after mild COVID-19. Study-level points and caveats: Later expanders leaned CD4+, whereas clones that contracted between day 15 and 85 were balanced CD4/CD8.

MiXCR, run by TCRdb on the 5' RACE reads, gives a single entry per CDR3 protein. The repertoire holds around 300,000 distinct CDR3 sequences, with 8% to 9% as singletons. The sequence was obtained from a man younger than 35 who had mild COVID-19 (a few samples of this study predate the infection). Cell type and time point are not known. Sequenced input: PBMCs or a T cell subset sorted from them (not recorded which).

In DNA, the CDR3 is TGTGCCAGCATGAGGCGGACAGGGGTGTACCATGGCTACACCTTC. This codes for CASMRRTGVYHGYTF. The chain has TRBV6-5 and TRBJ1-2; the match to TRBD1 covers 9 bases. Germline values: CDR1 MNHEY, CDR2 SVGAGI. The CDR3 has 15 residues. The trim removed 7 bases at V and 6 bases at J, leaving 12 bases unmatched.